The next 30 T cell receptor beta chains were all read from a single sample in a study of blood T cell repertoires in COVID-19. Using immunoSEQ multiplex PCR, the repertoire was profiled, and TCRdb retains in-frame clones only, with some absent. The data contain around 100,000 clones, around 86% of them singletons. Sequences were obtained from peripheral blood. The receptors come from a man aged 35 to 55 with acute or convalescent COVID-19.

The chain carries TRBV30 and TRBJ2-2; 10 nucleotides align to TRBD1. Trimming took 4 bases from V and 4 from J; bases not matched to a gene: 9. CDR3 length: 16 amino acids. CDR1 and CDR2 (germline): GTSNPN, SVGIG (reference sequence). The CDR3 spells CAWKPGTGVLTGELFF. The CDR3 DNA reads TGTGCCTGGAAGCCAGGGACAGGGGTCCTCACCGGGGAGCTGTTTTTT.

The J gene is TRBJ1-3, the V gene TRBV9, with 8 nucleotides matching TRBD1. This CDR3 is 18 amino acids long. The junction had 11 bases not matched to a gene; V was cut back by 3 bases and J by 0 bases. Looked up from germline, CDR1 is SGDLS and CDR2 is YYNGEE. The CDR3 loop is CASSASLAGGFSGNTIYF. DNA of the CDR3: TGTGCCAGCAGCGCCTCTTTAGCAGGGGGCTTCTCTGGAAACACCATATATTTT. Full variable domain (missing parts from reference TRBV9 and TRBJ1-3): DSGVTQTPKHLITATGQRVTLRCSPRSGDLSVYWYQQSLDQGLQFLIQYYNGEERAKGNILERFSAQQFPDLHSELNLSSLELGDSALYFCASSASLAGGFSGNTIYFGEGSWLTVV.

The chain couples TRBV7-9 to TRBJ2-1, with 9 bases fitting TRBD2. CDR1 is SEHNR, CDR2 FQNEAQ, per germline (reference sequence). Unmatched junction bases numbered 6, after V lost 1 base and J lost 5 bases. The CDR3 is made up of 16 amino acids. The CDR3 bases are TGTGCCAGCAGCTTAGAGGGCGGGAGGGCCAACAATGAGCAGTTCTTC. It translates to CASSLEGGRANNEQFF. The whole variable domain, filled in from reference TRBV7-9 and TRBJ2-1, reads DTGVSQNPRHKITKRGQNVTFRCDPISEHNRLYWYRQTLGQGPEFLTYFQNEAQLEKSRLLSDRFSAERPKGSFSTLEIQRTEQGDSAMYLCASSLEGGRANNEQFFGPGTRLTVL.

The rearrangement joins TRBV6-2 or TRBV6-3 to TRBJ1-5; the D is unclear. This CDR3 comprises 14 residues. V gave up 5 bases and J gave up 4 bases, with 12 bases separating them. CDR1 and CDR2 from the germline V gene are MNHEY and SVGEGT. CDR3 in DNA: TGTGCCAGCAGTGACCGAGGGAGGAATCAGCCCCAGCATTTT. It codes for CASSDRGRNQPQHF.

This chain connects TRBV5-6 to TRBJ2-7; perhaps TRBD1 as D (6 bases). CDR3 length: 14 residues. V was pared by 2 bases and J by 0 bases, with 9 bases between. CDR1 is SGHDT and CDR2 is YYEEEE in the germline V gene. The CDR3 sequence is CASSFGQNSYEQYF. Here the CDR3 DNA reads TGTGCCAGCAGCTTCGGACAGAACTCCTACGAGCAGTACTTC.

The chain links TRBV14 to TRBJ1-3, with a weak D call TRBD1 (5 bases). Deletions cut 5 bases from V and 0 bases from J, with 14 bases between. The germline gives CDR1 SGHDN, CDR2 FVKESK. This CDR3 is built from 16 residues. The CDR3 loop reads CASSLKGGASGNTIYF. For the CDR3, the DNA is TGTGCCAGCAGCTTAAAAGGCGGGGCCTCTGGAAACACCATATATTTT.

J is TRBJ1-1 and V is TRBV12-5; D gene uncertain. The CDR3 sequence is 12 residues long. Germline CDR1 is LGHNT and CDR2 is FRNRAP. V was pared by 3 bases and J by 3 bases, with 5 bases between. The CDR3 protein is CASGLEDTEAFF. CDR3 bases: TGTGCTAGTGGTTTAGAGGACACTGAAGCTTTCTTT.

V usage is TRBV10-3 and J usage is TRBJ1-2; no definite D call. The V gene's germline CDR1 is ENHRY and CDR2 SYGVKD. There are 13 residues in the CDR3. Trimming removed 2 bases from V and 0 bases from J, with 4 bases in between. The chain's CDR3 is CAISELANYGYTF. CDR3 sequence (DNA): TGTGCCATCAGTGAGCTAGCTAACTATGGCTACACCTTC.

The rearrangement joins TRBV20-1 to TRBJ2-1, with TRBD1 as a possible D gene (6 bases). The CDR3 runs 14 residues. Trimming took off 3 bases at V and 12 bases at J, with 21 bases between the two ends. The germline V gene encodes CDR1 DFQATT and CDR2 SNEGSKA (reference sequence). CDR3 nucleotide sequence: TGCAGTGCTAGTTGGGTTTTGGGACATCAGGGGCAGTTCTTC. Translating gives CSASWVLGHQGQFF.

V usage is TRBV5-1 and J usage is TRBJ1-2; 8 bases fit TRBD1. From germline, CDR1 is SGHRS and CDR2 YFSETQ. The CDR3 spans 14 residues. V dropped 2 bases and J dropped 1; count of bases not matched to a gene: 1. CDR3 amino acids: CASSFDRGNYGYTF. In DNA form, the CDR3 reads TGCGCCAGCAGCTTCGACAGGGGTAACTATGGCTACACCTTC.

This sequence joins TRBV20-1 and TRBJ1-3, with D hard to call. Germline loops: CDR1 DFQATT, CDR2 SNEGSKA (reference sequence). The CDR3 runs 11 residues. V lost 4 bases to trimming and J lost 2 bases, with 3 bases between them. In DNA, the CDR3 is TGCAGTGCTACCACTGGAAACACCATATATTTT. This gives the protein CSATTGNTIYF.

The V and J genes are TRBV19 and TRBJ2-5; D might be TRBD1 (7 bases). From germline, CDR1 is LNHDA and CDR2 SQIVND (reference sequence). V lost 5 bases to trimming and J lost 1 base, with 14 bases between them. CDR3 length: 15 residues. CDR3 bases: TGTGCCAGTAGTTCAGGGGGGTCCCTCCAAGAGACCCAGTACTTC. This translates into CASSSGGSLQETQYF.

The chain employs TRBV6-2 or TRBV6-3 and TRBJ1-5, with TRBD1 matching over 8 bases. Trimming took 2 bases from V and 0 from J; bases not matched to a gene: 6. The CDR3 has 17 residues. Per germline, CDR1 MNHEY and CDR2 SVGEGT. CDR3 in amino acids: CASSYPTGVHSNQPQHF. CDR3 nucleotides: TGTGCCAGCAGTTACCCGACAGGGGTTCATAGCAATCAGCCCCAGCATTTT.

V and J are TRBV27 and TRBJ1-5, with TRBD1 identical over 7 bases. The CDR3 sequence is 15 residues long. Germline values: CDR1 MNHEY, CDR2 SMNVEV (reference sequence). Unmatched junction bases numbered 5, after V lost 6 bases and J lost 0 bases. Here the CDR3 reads CASRIQGNSNQPQHF. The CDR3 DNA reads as TGTGCCAGCAGGATACAGGGGAATAGCAATCAGCCCCAGCATTTT.

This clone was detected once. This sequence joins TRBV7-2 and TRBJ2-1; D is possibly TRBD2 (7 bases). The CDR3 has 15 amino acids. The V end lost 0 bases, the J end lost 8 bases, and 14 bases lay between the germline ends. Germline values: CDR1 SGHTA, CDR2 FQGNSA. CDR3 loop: CASSLARGGAYEQFF. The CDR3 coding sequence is TGTGCCAGCAGCTTAGCGAGAGGGGGGGCTTATGAGCAGTTCTTC.

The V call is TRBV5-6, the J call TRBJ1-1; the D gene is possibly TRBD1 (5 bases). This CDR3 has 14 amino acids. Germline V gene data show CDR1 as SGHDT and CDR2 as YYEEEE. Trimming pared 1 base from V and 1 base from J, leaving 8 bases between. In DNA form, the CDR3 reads TGTGCCAGCAGCTTGTGGGGGGAGAACACTGAAGCTTTCTTT. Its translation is CASSLWGENTEAFF.

The CDR3 protein is CASSQNEGLVGELFF. The CDR3 nucleotides are TGTGCCAGCAGCCAAAATGAGGGTCTTGTCGGGGAGCTGTTTTTT. The chain is built from TRBV3-1 (or the pseudogene TRBV3-2) and TRBJ2-2; perhaps TRBD2 as D (5 bases). Trimming cost V 2 bases and J 7 bases, with 14 bases left between them. The germline V gene encodes CDR1 LGHDT and CDR2 YNNKEL (reference sequence). The CDR3 contains 15 residues.

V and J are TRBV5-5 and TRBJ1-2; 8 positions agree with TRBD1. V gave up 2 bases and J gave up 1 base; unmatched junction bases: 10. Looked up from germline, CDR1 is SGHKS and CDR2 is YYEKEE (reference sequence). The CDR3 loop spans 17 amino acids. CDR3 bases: TGTGCCAGCAGCTTTAGGGACAGGCCAAGCATTAACTATGGCTACACCTTC. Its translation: CASSFRDRPSINYGYTF.

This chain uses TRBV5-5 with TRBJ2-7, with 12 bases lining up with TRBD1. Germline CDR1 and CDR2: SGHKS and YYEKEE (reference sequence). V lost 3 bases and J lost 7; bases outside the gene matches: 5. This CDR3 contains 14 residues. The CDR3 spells CASSWDRGPGEQYF. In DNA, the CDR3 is TGTGCCAGCAGCTGGGACAGGGGGCCGGGGGAGCAGTACTTC.

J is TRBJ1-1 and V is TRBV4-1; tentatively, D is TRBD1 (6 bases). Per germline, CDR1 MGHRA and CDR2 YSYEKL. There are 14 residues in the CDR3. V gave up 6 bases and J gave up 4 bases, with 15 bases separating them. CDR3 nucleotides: TGCGCCAGCAGGAACAGGGCTCGAGGCACTGAAGCTTTCTTT. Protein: CASRNRARGTEAFF.

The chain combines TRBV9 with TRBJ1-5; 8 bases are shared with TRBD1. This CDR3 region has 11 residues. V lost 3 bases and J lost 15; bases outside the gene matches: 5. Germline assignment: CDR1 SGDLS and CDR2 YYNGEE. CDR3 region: CASSGQGRRHF. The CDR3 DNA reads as TGTGCCAGCAGCGGACAGGGGAGGAGGCATTTT. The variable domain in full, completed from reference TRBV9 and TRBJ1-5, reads DSGVTQTPKHLITATGQRVTLRCSPRSGDLSVYWYQQSLDQGLQFLIQYYNGEERAKGNILERFSAQQFPDLHSELNLSSLELGDSALYFCASSGQGRRHFGDGTRLSIL.

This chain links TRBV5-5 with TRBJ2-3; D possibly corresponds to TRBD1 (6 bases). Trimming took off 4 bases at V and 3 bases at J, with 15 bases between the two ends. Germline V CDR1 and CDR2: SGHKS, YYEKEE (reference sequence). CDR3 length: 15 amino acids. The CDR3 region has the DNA TGTGCCAGCAGCCTTACAGGGTACGGTACAGATACGCAGTATTTT. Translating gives CASSLTGYGTDTQYF.

CDR3 protein: CASSLEGRGGYTF. In DNA form, the CDR3 reads TGTGCCAGCAGCTTAGAGGGCAGGGGGGGCTACACCTTC. V is TRBV11-2 and J is TRBJ1-2; 7 nucleotides match TRBD1. Trimming took 0 bases from V and 8 from J; bases not matched to a gene: 3. The CDR3 is made up of 13 amino acids. Germline values: CDR1 SGHAT, CDR2 FQNNGV.

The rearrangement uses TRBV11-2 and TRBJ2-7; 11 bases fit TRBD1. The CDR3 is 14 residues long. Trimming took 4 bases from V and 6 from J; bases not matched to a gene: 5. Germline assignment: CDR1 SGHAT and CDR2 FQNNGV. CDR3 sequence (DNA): TGTGCCAGCAGCTCGGACAGGGGGCGAAGCGAGCAGTACTTC. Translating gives CASSSDRGRSEQYF.

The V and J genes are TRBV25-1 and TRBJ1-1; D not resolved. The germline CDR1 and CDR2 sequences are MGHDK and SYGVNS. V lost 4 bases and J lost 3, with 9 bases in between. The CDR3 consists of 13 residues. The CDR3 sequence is CASSVLPDTEAFF. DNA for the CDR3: TGTGCCAGCAGTGTCCTACCGGACACTGAAGCTTTCTTT.

The CDR3 bases are TGTGCCAGTAGTTATCTATACAATGAGCAGTTCTTC. Translating it yields CASSYLYNEQFF. V and J are TRBV19 and TRBJ2-1, with D unresolved. V lost 5 bases to trimming and J lost 4 bases, with 6 bases between them. The CDR3 extends over 12 amino acids. Germline V lookup: CDR1 LNHDA, CDR2 SQIVND (reference sequence).

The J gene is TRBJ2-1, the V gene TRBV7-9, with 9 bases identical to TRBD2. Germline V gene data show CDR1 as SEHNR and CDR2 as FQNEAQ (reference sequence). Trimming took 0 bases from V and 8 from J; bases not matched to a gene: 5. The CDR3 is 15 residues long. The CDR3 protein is CASSLASGRHDEQFF. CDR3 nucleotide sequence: TGTGCCAGCAGCTTAGCCAGCGGGAGGCACGATGAGCAGTTCTTC. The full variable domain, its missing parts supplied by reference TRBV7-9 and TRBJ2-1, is DTGVSQNPRHKITKRGQNVTFRCDPISEHNRLYWYRQTLGQGPEFLTYFQNEAQLEKSRLLSDRFSAERPKGSFSTLEIQRTEQGDSAMYLCASSLASGRHDEQFFGPGTRLTVL.

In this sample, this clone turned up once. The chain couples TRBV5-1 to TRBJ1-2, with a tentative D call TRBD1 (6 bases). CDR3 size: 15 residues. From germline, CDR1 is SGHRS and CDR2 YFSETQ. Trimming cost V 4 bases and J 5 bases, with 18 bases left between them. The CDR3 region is CASSPDGQSNYGYTF. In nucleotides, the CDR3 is TGCGCCAGCAGCCCAGACGGACAGTCGAATTATGGCTACACCTTC.

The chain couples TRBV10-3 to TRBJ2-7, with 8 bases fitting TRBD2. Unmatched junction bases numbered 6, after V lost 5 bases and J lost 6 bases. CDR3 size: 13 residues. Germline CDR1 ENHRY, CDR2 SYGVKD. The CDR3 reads CAISPGGALEQYF. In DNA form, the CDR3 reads TGTGCCATCAGTCCCGGGGGGGCTCTCGAGCAGTACTTC.

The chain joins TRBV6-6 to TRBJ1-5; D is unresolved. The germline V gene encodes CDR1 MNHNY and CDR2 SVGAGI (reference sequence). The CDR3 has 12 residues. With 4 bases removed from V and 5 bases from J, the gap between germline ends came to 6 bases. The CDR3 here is CASSSVYQPQHF. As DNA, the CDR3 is TGTGCCAGCAGTTCAGTTTATCAGCCCCAGCATTTT.